The 23 T cell receptor beta chains below come from one sample, sequenced in a study of blood T cell repertoires in COVID-19. Assay: immunoSEQ multiplex PCR; the TCRdb copy retains only in-frame clones and omits some. The sample has some 200,000 clones; around nine tenths are singletons. Sequenced: peripheral blood. These receptors were taken from a man aged 18 to 35 with active or convalescent COVID-19.

The rearrangement links TRBV13 to TRBJ1-1, with 8 bases aligning to TRBD1. Looked up from germline, CDR1 is PRHDT and CDR2 is FYEKMQ (reference sequence). V gave up 3 bases and J gave up 1 base; unmatched junction bases: 4. The CDR3 contains 15 residues. CDR3 in DNA: TGTGCCAGCAGCTTCCCAACAGGGGGGAACACTGAAGCTTTCTTT. Translated: CASSFPTGGNTEAFF.

The chain joins TRBV28 to TRBJ2-2; 8 bases agree with TRBD2. Germline loops: CDR1 MDHEN, CDR2 SYDVKM. The V gene end was trimmed by 3 bases and the J gene end by 2 bases; junction bases not matched to a gene: 11. The CDR3 has 18 residues. The CDR3 region is CASSFFPGGASNTGELFF. In nucleotides, the CDR3 is TGTGCCAGCAGTTTTTTCCCCGGGGGGGCGTCTAACACCGGGGAGCTGTTTTTT.

This chain links TRBV2 with TRBJ1-4; the match to TRBD1 covers 8 bases. Germline CDR1 reads SNHLY; CDR2 reads FYNNEI. The CDR3 is 17 residues long. V shed 5 bases and J 4 bases; nucleotides not matched to a gene: 12. The CDR3, as DNA: TGTGCCAGCAGTCGATCTGACAGGGGCCGGCTTAATGAAAAACTGTTTTTT. This translates into CASSRSDRGRLNEKLFF.

J is TRBJ2-5 and V is TRBV9, with 9 bases lining up with TRBD2. V shed 0 bases, J shed 5 bases, and the junction held 2 bases outside the gene matches. Germline assignment: CDR1 SGDLS and CDR2 YYNGEE. The CDR3 is 14 amino acids. As DNA, the CDR3 is TGTGCCAGCAGCGTAGCTAGCGGGGTTGAGACCCAGTACTTC. Its translation is CASSVASGVETQYF.

The V call is TRBV27, the J call TRBJ1-1; D might be TRBD1 (6 bases). Trimming took 2 bases from V and 5 from J, leaving 30 bases between them. Germline assignment: CDR1 MNHEY and CDR2 SMNVEV (reference sequence). CDR3 length equals 20 residues. The chain's CDR3 is CASSLLWGGEFGQPKTEAFF. CDR3 bases: TGTGCCAGCAGTTTACTCTGGGGTGGAGAATTTGGACAGCCAAAGACTGAAGCTTTCTTT.

This chain uses TRBV6-5 with TRBJ2-7; 10 nucleotides agree with TRBD2. This CDR3 has 15 amino acids. Germline CDR1 MNHEY, CDR2 SVGAGI. This CDR3 is CASSPSGGASDEQYV. CDR3 coding DNA: TGTGCCAGCAGTCCCAGCGGGGGGGCCTCCGACGAGCAGTACGTC.

This clone has a handful of counts. This chain connects TRBV28 to TRBJ1-1; a weak D match, TRBD1 (5 bases). The germline V gene has CDR1 MDHEN and CDR2 SYDVKM. This CDR3 region has 14 residues. Trimming took 7 bases from V and 10 from J, leaving 22 bases between them. CDR3 residues: CASTLHGGVSVAFF. The CDR3 DNA is TGTGCCAGCACTCTACATGGGGGGGTATCTGTAGCTTTCTTT.

This clone was detected only once. The chain links TRBV29-1 to TRBJ1-4; unclear D gene. The CDR3 runs 14 residues. Germline assignment: CDR1 SQVTM and CDR2 ANQGSEA. The ends were cut back, 0 bases at V and 3 bases at J, with 8 bases in the middle. The CDR3 DNA sequence: TGCAGCGTTGAAGATTCCGGAGCTAATGAAAAACTGTTTTTT. Protein product: CSVEDSGANEKLFF.

The chain couples TRBV5-1 to TRBJ1-3; D call uncertain. V was cut by 5 bases and J by 0 bases, with 9 bases left in between. The CDR3 spans 14 residues. Germline V gene data show CDR1 as SGHRS and CDR2 as YFSETQ. CDR3 DNA: TGCGCCAGCAGGGCCGGGATCTCTGGAAACACCATATATTTT. Its protein is CASRAGISGNTIYF.

V gene TRBV6-5 combines with J gene TRBJ1-1; D may be TRBD1 (5 bases). Germline V gene data show CDR1 as MNHEY and CDR2 as SVGAGI. The CDR3 runs to 13 residues. The V end was cut by 2 bases, the J end by 5 bases, with 9 bases between. CDR3 sequence: CASSYRGGTEAFF. CDR3 DNA sequence: TGTGCCAGCAGTTACAGGGGAGGAACTGAAGCTTTCTTT.

V gene TRBV19 combines with J gene TRBJ2-1, with D hard to call. In germline, CDR1 is LNHDA, CDR2 SQIVND (reference sequence). Between the trimmed V and J ends, which lost 5 bases and 6 bases, there was a span of 11 bases. The CDR3 extends over 13 amino acids. CDR3 sequence (DNA): TGTGCCAGTAGTTCGGGTAGTATCAATGAGCAGTTCTTC. It codes for CASSSGSINEQFF.

The chain employs TRBV7-3 and TRBJ2-1; 7 bases match TRBD2. The CDR3 loop spans 16 amino acids. Germline assignment: CDR1 SGHTA and CDR2 FQGTGA. V gave up 4 bases and J gave up 0 bases; unmatched junction bases: 6. CDR3 protein: CASSWAGASSYNEQFF. In nucleotides, the CDR3 is TGTGCCAGCAGCTGGGCGGGAGCGAGCTCCTACAATGAGCAGTTCTTC.

V gene TRBV5-1 combines with J gene TRBJ2-7, with 8 positions matching TRBD2. With V trimmed by 7 bases and J by 5 bases, 14 bases remained unmatched. Germline CDR1 is SGHRS and CDR2 is YFSETQ. The CDR3 spans 15 residues. In DNA form, the CDR3 reads TGCGCCAGCCGGGTTATACCGGGACTAGGGGACGAGCAGTACTTC. It is translated as CASRVIPGLGDEQYF. Filled out from reference TRBV5-1 and TRBJ2-7, the complete variable domain reads KAGVTQTPRYLIKTRGQQVTLSCSPISGHRSVSWYQQTPGQGLQFLFEYFSETQRNKGNFPGRFSGRQFSNSRSEMNVSTLELGDSALYLCASRVIPGLGDEQYFGPGTRLTVT.

The chain has TRBV20-1 and TRBJ2-1, with TRBD1 identical over 7 bases. The CDR3 is made up of 16 amino acids. Trimming took 3 bases from V and 0 from J; bases not matched to a gene: 8. Per germline, CDR1 DFQATT and CDR2 SNEGSKA (reference sequence). The DNA of the CDR3 is TGCAGTGCTAGTCCGGGCCGACAGGGCTCCTACAATGAGCAGTTCTTC. This sequence encodes CSASPGRQGSYNEQFF.

The V gene is TRBV28, the J gene TRBJ1-1; 9 bases are a match to TRBD1. The CDR3 loop spans 14 amino acids. CDR1 and CDR2 (germline): MDHEN, SYDVKM. Trimming cost V 5 bases and J 4 bases; bases outside gene matches: 5. The CDR3 nucleotides read TGTGCCAGCAGTCCACAGGGGGCTATCACTGAAGCTTTCTTT. Its translation is CASSPQGAITEAFF.

The chain combines TRBV6-6 with TRBJ1-2; D unclear. Germline-derived CDR1 and CDR2 are MNHNY and SVGAGI (reference sequence). V dropped 5 bases and J dropped 3 bases, with 13 bases sitting between them. This CDR3 is 14 amino acids long. CDR3 DNA sequence: TGTGCCAGCAGTAATCCCGGCACAGACTATGGCTACACCTTC. Encoded protein: CASSNPGTDYGYTF.

The chain employs TRBV3-1 (or the pseudogene TRBV3-2) and TRBJ2-5, with 7 bases lining up with TRBD2. Germline V CDR1 and CDR2: LGHDT, YNNKEL (reference sequence). This CDR3 has 16 residues. J gave up 7 bases and V 0 bases, and 11 bases lay outside the gene matches. CDR3 DNA: TGTGCCAGCAGCCAAGAAGGAGCGGGAAGGAGGGCGACCCAGTACTTC. Its translation: CASSQEGAGRRATQYF.

A single count supports this clone. The chain joins TRBV5-1 to TRBJ2-1; D might be TRBD2 (6 bases). Germline V gives CDR1 SGHRS, CDR2 YFSETQ. Trimming left V 7 bases short and J 8 bases short, with 19 bases between. CDR3 length: 14 residues. CDR3 loop: CASVRDGGGDEQFF. DNA for the CDR3: TGCGCCAGCGTCCGGGACGGTGGAGGGGATGAGCAGTTCTTC.

The CDR3: CASSVTQRNSPLHF. CDR3 bases: TGTGCCAGCAGCGTAACTCAGAGGAATTCACCCCTCCACTTT. The gene calls are TRBV9 and TRBJ1-6, with no clear D. The CDR3 is 14 residues long. CDR1 and CDR2 (germline): SGDLS, YYNGEE. The V end was cut by 1 base, the J end by 7 bases, with 9 bases between.

V is TRBV4-1 and J is TRBJ1-1, with D uncertain. The CDR3 consists of 12 residues. Trimming took 6 bases from V and 1 from J, leaving 6 bases between them. The germline V gene has CDR1 MGHRA and CDR2 YSYEKL. The DNA for the CDR3 is TGCGCCAGCAGGGCCGCGAACACTGAAGCTTTCTTT. Its protein product is CASRAANTEAFF.

This chain connects TRBV2 to TRBJ1-1; TRBD1 might be the D (5 bases). The CDR3 extends over 13 amino acids. V shed 4 bases and J shed 3 bases, with 9 bases lying between them. Germline V CDR1 and CDR2: SNHLY, FYNNEI. The CDR3 protein is CASSVGEDTEAFF. DNA for the CDR3: TGTGCCAGCAGTGTAGGGGAAGACACTGAAGCTTTCTTT.

The V gene is TRBV5-4, the J gene TRBJ2-5, with 12 nucleotides matching TRBD1. Germline assignment: CDR1 SGHNT and CDR2 YYREEE (reference sequence). V shed 2 bases and J 5 bases; nucleotides not matched to a gene: 4. The CDR3 spans 15 residues. The CDR3 coding sequence is TGTGCCAGCAGCTTACCGGGACAGGGGGCTGAGACCCAGTACTTC. This sequence encodes CASSLPGQGAETQYF. The complete variable domain, with remaining parts taken from reference TRBV5-4 and TRBJ2-5, reads ETGVTQSPTHLIKTRGQQVTLRCSSQSGHNTVSWYQQALGQGPQFIFQYYREEENGRGNFPPRFSGLQFPNYSSELNVNALELDDSALYLCASSLPGQGAETQYFGPGTRLLVL.

This clone has a single count. The genes are TRBV7-9 and TRBJ1-6, with D unclear. V shed 8 bases and J shed 0 bases, with 11 bases lying between them. Germline loops: CDR1 SEHNR, CDR2 FQNEAQ (reference sequence). The CDR3 totals 15 residues. The CDR3 DNA is TGTGCCAGCCAAATCGATAGCTCCTATAATTCACCCCTCCACTTT. This encodes CASQIDSSYNSPLHF. The whole variable domain, remainder taken from reference TRBV7-9 and TRBJ1-6, is DTGVSQNPRHKITKRGQNVTFRCDPISEHNRLYWYRQTLGQGPEFLTYFQNEAQLEKSRLLSDRFSAERPKGSFSTLEIQRTEQGDSAMYLCASQIDSSYNSPLHFGNGTRLTVT.